This T cell receptor (beta chain) was profiled in a study of beta chain features in type 1 diabetes. In this sample, this clone turned up a few times. Germline loops: CDR1 SQVTM, CDR2 ANQGSEA. Trimming took off 6 bases at V and 7 bases at J, with 21 bases between the two ends. CDR3 length: 14 residues. Reverse transcription of all isolated RNA meant that expressed TCRB transcripts were sequenced. TCRdb's copy holds only in-frame clones and misses some; the assay was immunoSEQ multiplex PCR. The table records some 270,000 clones, 14% of them present only once. The sequence derives from a middle-aged woman in good health. Sequences were obtained from naive CD4+ T cells from blood. J is TRBJ2-5 and V is TRBV29-1, with D possibly matching TRBD1 (6 bases). The CDR3 coding sequence is TGCAGCGTGCAACCGGGACATGGCATGGTGACCCAGTACTTC. This gives the protein CSVQPGHGMVTQYF.